These T cell receptor beta chains were read from a single sample in a study of neurological immune-mediated disorders. A single record per CDR3 protein comes from TCRdb applying MiXCR to the 5' RACE reads. The sample has roughly 34,000 distinct CDR3 sequences, roughly an eighth seen once; the top ten hold 2% to 2.5%. Sequenced: PBMCs. The receptors were gathered from a woman aged 40 to 55 in good health. CDR3s include the opening cysteine and the closing phenylalanine or tryptophan. The D gene is left open where the match is weak. Clone size is stated in some rows and not others, as once, few, many or a class when expanded.

abundance	v_gene	len	d_gene	j_gene	CDR3aa	CDR3nt
many	TRBV3-1	15	TRBD1	TRBJ2-1	CASSQGQGNPYGQFF	TGTGCCAGCAGCCAAGGACAGGGGAATCCTTATGGGCAGTTCTTC
many	TRBV12-3/TRBV12-4	13	-	TRBJ1-5	CASSLGGVQPQHF	TGTGCCAGCAGTTTGGGTGGAGTCCAGCCCCAGCATTTT
-	TRBV30	13	-	TRBJ2-3	CAWSSTGTDTQYF	TGTGCCTGGAGTTCGACAGGCACAGATACGCAGTATTTT
many	TRBV7-8	18	-	TRBJ2-7	CASSFRGGARAVPYEQYF	TGTGCCAGCAGCTTTCGTGGTGGGGCTAGAGCGGTCCCCTACGAGCAGTACTTC
many	TRBV29-1	13	-	TRBJ2-1	CSVEGGVADEQFF	TGCAGCGTTGAAGGGGGAGTGGCGGATGAGCAGTTCTTC
many	TRBV7-2	15	-	TRBJ2-3	CASSLGDFPADTQYF	TGTGCCAGCAGCTTAGGGGACTTCCCGGCAGATACGCAGTATTTT
-	TRBV6-2/TRBV6-3	13	-	TRBJ1-2	CASRETVKYGYTF	TGTGCCAGCAGGGAGACAGTCAAATATGGCTACACCTTC
many	TRBV5-1	12	-	TRBJ2-7	CASGGATYEQYF	TGCGCCAGCGGAGGGGCTACATACGAGCAGTACTTC
many	TRBV7-2	15	TRBD1	TRBJ2-1	CASSRRGMVNNEQFF	TGTGCCAGCAGTCGCAGGGGGATGGTAAACAATGAGCAGTTCTTC
many	TRBV5-1	14	TRBD1	TRBJ2-3	CASSSGTGLGTQYF	TGCGCCAGCAGCTCCGGGACAGGGCTAGGTACGCAGTATTTT